This T cell receptor beta chain came from a study of PD-1 blockade in classical Hodgkin lymphoma. Findings and caveats of the study: Only CD4+ TCR diversity, not CD8+, had risen significantly by C4D1. Partial responders and progressors had significantly lower baseline TCR diversity.

Time point defined: cycle 4 day 1 (C4D1), after 5 to 7 weeks of nivolumab. After autologous stem cell transplantation all patients relapsed, and prior brentuximab vedotin exposure differed between cohorts. Under best response, outcomes were complete response, partial response or progressive disease. As regards this clone: What it recognizes is unknown.

The CDR3 runs to 15 residues. The germline gives CDR1 MDHEN, CDR2 SYDVKM. Trimming shortened V by 6 bases and J by 2 bases, and 16 bases separated the two germline ends. Sequencing used immunoSEQ multiplex PCR; TCRdb keeps in-frame clones, though not all of them. The sample contains about 50,000 clones, around four fifths of which appear only once. Source: peripheral blood mononuclear cells (PBMCs), taken before the fourth cycle of nivolumab. The TCR was taken from a human donor with classical Hodgkin lymphoma. The chain has TRBV28 and TRBJ1-1, with D hard to call. As DNA, the CDR3 is TGTGCCAGCAGATCGGCCCCGGGCTTAAACACTGAAGCTTTCTTT. Translation: CASRSAPGLNTEAFF.